These 32 T cell receptor beta chains came from one sample sequenced in a study of blood T cell repertoires in COVID-19. Libraries were prepared by immunoSEQ multiplex PCR; TCRdb keeps only in-frame clonotypes and omits some of them. This sample yields about 120,000 clones, of which about 88% are seen a single time; more than 0.9% belongs to the top ten. The sample comprised peripheral blood. These receptors came from a woman aged 80 or over with acute or convalescent COVID-19.

Only a few counts were recorded for this clone. CDR3 coding DNA: TGTGCCAGCAGCGCGTCGTGGTCCTACGAGCAGTACTTC. Translating it yields CASSASWSYEQYF. This chain joins TRBV21-1 and TRBJ2-7; the listed D gene, TRBD2, was not tested against the DNA. TRBV21-1 is a pseudogene locus. There are 13 residues in the CDR3.

The table lists this clone with a count of one. This chain uses TRBV29-1 with TRBJ2-5, with 8 bases aligning to TRBD1. Germline CDR1 SQVTM, CDR2 ANQGSEA. The CDR3 sequence is 14 residues long. The ends lost 3 bases at V and 5 bases at J; junction bases unmatched: 8. CDR3 sequence: CSVDRAGGRETQYF. CDR3 in DNA: TGCAGCGTTGATAGGGCAGGGGGCCGGGAGACCCAGTACTTC.

The rearrangement joins TRBV29-1 to TRBJ2-5; perhaps TRBD2 as D (6 bases). The CDR3 sequence is 14 residues long. The germline CDR1 and CDR2 sequences are SQVTM and ANQGSEA. V was shortened by 5 bases and J by 5 bases, with 18 bases between the two germline ends. The CDR3 is CSVSPTRPAETQYF. CDR3 DNA sequence: TGCAGCGTTTCTCCGACTAGACCGGCGGAGACCCAGTACTTC. Full variable domain (rest looked up from reference TRBV29-1 and TRBJ2-5): SAVISQKPSRDICQRGTSLTIQCQVDSQVTMMFWYRQQPGQSLTLIATANQGSEATYESGFVIDKFPISRPNLTFSTLTVSNMSPEDSSIYLCSVSPTRPAETQYFGPGTRLLVL.

The J gene is TRBJ1-5, the V gene TRBV19; 8 bases agree with TRBD1. Trimming cost V 5 bases and J 6 bases; bases outside gene matches: 3. The CDR3 totals 13 residues. The germline gives CDR1 LNHDA, CDR2 SQIVND (reference sequence). The CDR3 loop reads CASSPTGVQPQHF. In DNA, the CDR3 is TGTGCCAGTAGTCCGACAGGGGTTCAGCCCCAGCATTTT.

The chain couples TRBV4-3 to TRBJ1-2, with 7 nucleotides matching TRBD1. CDR3 length equals 13 residues. The V segment lost 1 base and the J segment 7 bases; nucleotides outside the gene matches: 3. The V gene's germline CDR1 is LGHNA and CDR2 YSLEER. CDR3 coding DNA: TGCGCCAGCAGCCAAGGGACAGGCTCTGGCTACACCTTC. Translation gives CASSQGTGSGYTF.

This chain joins TRBV28 and TRBJ1-5; perhaps TRBD1 as D (5 bases). V lost 3 bases to trimming and J lost 1 base, with 10 bases between them. CDR1 is MDHEN, CDR2 SYDVKM, per germline. The CDR3 extends over 15 amino acids. The CDR3 DNA reads as TGTGCCAGCAGTTTGGGCGGGGGAAGCAATCAGCCCCAGCATTTT. It is translated as CASSLGGGSNQPQHF.

The chain employs TRBV28 and TRBJ1-6; D is possibly TRBD1 (5 bases). The CDR3 consists of 12 residues. The germline CDR1 and CDR2 sequences are MDHEN and SYDVKM. Trimming removed 4 bases from V and 7 bases from J, with 5 bases in between. The CDR3: CASSWTNSPLHF. CDR3 bases: TGTGCCAGCAGTTGGACAAATTCACCCCTCCACTTT. Using reference TRBV28 and TRBJ1-6 for the parts outside the CDR3, the full variable domain is DVKVTQSSRYLVKRTGEKVFLECVQDMDHENMFWYRQDPGLGLRLIYFSYDVKMKEKGDIPEGYSVSREKKERFSLILESASTNQTSMYLCASSWTNSPLHFGNGTRLTVT.

V gene TRBV4-2 combines with J gene TRBJ2-3, with a possible D match to TRBD1 (5 bases). The germline V gene encodes CDR1 LGHNA and CDR2 YNFKEQ. The CDR3 is made up of 14 amino acids. Trimming removed 0 bases at V and 6 bases at J, with 10 bases between. CDR3 DNA: TGTGCCAGCAGCCAAGATTGGGGCGAGGATACGCAGTATTTT. Translating it yields CASSQDWGEDTQYF.

This sequence joins TRBV7-9 and TRBJ1-4, with TRBD1 matching over 11 bases. CDR3 size: 15 residues. Germline V gene lookup returns CDR1 SEHNR and CDR2 FQNEAQ (reference sequence). V lost 1 base, J lost 5 bases, and 0 bases stayed unmatched. CDR3 sequence reads: CASSLGTGGNEKLFF. DNA for the CDR3: TGTGCCAGCAGCTTAGGGACAGGGGGCAATGAAAAACTGTTTTTT.

The chain carries TRBV21-1 and TRBJ2-5; the table's TRBD1 call for D was not verified on the DNA. TRBV21-1 corresponds to a pseudogene. The CDR3 is 14 amino acids. Here the CDR3 DNA reads TGTGCCAGCAGCAATCAGGGTCTCCAAGAGACCCAGTACTTC. Protein: CASSNQGLQETQYF.

This clone was detected once. This rearrangement joins TRBV29-1 to TRBJ1-1; 8 positions match TRBD1. J gave up 9 bases and V 1 base, and 7 bases lay outside the gene matches. The germline V gene encodes CDR1 SQVTM and CDR2 ANQGSEA. This CDR3 is 13 amino acids long. In DNA, the CDR3 is TGCAGCGTTGAAGGGGACAGGCGGGGAAAAGCTTTCTTT. Translation: CSVEGDRRGKAFF.

The table lists this clone with a few counts. J is TRBJ1-2 and V is TRBV29-1; D possibly corresponds to TRBD1 (6 bases). Germline CDR1 and CDR2: SQVTM and ANQGSEA. V was trimmed by 6 bases and J by 0 bases, leaving 17 bases between them. CDR3 length: 15 residues. DNA of the CDR3: TGCAGCGTGGAGGATACAGGGAGCCCTAACTATGGCTACACCTTC. This encodes CSVEDTGSPNYGYTF.

CDR3 protein: CASSVGNTIYF. The CDR3 nucleotides are TGTGCCAGCTCCGTTGGAAACACCATATATTTT. The gene calls are TRBV18 and TRBJ1-3; D is uncertain. Per germline, CDR1 KGHSH and CDR2 LQKENI. Deletions cut 6 bases from V and 3 bases from J, with 3 bases between. This CDR3 comprises 11 residues.

The genes are TRBV28 and TRBJ2-7; perhaps TRBD2 as D (5 bases). V lost 11 bases to trimming and J lost 0 bases, with 11 bases between them. The CDR3 is 12 amino acids. The germline gives CDR1 MDHEN, CDR2 SYDVKM. CDR3 residues: CAYSRGSYEQYF. CDR3 nucleotides: TGTGCCTATTCACGGGGCTCCTACGAGCAGTACTTC. The full variable domain, completed using reference TRBV28 and TRBJ2-7, is DVKVTQSSRYLVKRTGEKVFLECVQDMDHENMFWYRQDPGLGLRLIYFSYDVKMKEKGDIPEGYSVSREKKERFSLILESASTNQTSMYLCAYSRGSYEQYFGPGTRLTVT.

The rearrangement uses TRBV5-1 and TRBJ2-1; D is unclear. Trimming cost V 0 bases and J 7 bases, with 8 bases left between them. Germline values: CDR1 SGHRS, CDR2 YFSETQ. This CDR3 comprises 13 residues. This chain's CDR3 is CASSLAGSNEQFF. The CDR3 bases are TGCGCCAGCAGCTTGGCGGGTTCGAATGAGCAGTTCTTC.

The chain is built from TRBV5-3 and TRBJ1-4, with 7 positions matching TRBD1. TRBV5-3 is classed as an ORF, of uncertain function. V dropped 3 bases and J dropped 1; count of bases not matched to a gene: 6. This CDR3 is 16 amino acids long. The CDR3 sequence is CARSSPHRGTNEKLFF. Written as DNA, the CDR3 is TGTGCCAGAAGCTCGCCACACAGGGGAACTAATGAAAAACTGTTTTTT.

This chain joins TRBV5-1 and TRBJ1-2; TRBD1 matches 9 bases. J was trimmed by 10 bases and V by 2 bases; bases with no gene match: 6. The CDR3 runs to 13 residues. Germline loops: CDR1 SGHRS, CDR2 YFSETQ. CDR3 residues: CASSLQGADSYTF. The CDR3, as DNA: TGCGCCAGCAGCTTACAGGGGGCAGATTCCTACACCTTC.

V and J are TRBV27 and TRBJ2-3, with 8 bases matching TRBD2. Germline lookup yields CDR1 MNHEY and CDR2 SMNVEV (reference sequence). The junction had 6 bases not matched to a gene; V was cut back by 2 bases and J by 2 bases. This CDR3 has 16 residues. The CDR3 is CASSLGGGPFTDTQYF. The CDR3 region has the DNA TGTGCCAGCAGTTTAGGCGGGGGGCCCTTCACAGATACGCAGTATTTT.

The chain carries TRBV6-5 and TRBJ1-2; 8 bases are a match to TRBD1. The CDR3 is 13 residues long. CDR1 and CDR2 from the germline V gene are MNHEY and SVGAGI. V was pared by 6 bases and J by 2 bases, with 2 bases of the junction left unmatched. The CDR3, as DNA: TGTGCCAGCAGACAGGGGGTAAACTATGGCTACACCTTC. The encoded protein is CASRQGVNYGYTF.

CDR3 sequence: CASSSDRGPYEQYF. CDR3 coding DNA: TGTGCCAGCAGTTCGGACAGGGGGCCCTACGAGCAGTACTTC. The gene calls are TRBV2 and TRBJ2-7, with 11 bases fitting TRBD1. The V and J ends lost 5 bases and 2 bases, in that order; junction bases with no gene match: 2. There are 14 residues in the CDR3. Germline V lookup: CDR1 SNHLY, CDR2 FYNNEI.

In DNA, the CDR3 is TGTGCCAGCAGTCCACAGGGGGCTGGAAACACCATATATTTT. Residues: CASSPQGAGNTIYF. The V gene is TRBV7-9, the J gene TRBJ1-3; 8 bases line up with TRBD1. The CDR3 runs 14 residues. V was pared by 6 bases and J by 2 bases, with 3 bases of the junction left unmatched. From germline, CDR1 is SEHNR and CDR2 FQNEAQ (reference sequence).

In its sample, this clone was seen a few times. V gene TRBV24-1 combines with J gene TRBJ2-7; D may be TRBD1 (5 bases). The CDR3 is 13 residues long. Germline assignment: CDR1 KGHDR and CDR2 SFDVKD. The germline V and J ends were trimmed by 0 bases and 5 bases, with 7 bases remaining between them. The CDR3, as DNA: TGTGCCACCAGTGATTTGTTAGGGGACGAGCAGTACTTC. This translates into CATSDLLGDEQYF.

DNA for the CDR3: TGTGCCAGCAGGTGGGGAGGGAGTACCGGGGAGCTGTTTTTT. Translated, it gives CASRWGGSTGELFF. The chain recombines TRBV28 with TRBJ2-2; 7 bases are shared with TRBD2. CDR3 length: 14 residues. The ends lost 6 bases at V and 5 bases at J; junction bases unmatched: 6. Germline V gives CDR1 MDHEN, CDR2 SYDVKM.

The gene calls are TRBV5-1 and TRBJ1-3, with 7 positions matching TRBD1. The germline CDR1 and CDR2 sequences are SGHRS and YFSETQ. J was trimmed by 0 bases and V by 1 base; bases with no gene match: 7. The CDR3 is made up of 17 amino acids. The CDR3 coding sequence is TGCGCCAGCAGCTTGACCGGGACAGCTTTCTCTGGAAACACCATATATTTT. Its translation is CASSLTGTAFSGNTIYF. The whole variable domain, remainder taken from reference TRBV5-1 and TRBJ1-3, is KAGVTQTPRYLIKTRGQQVTLSCSPISGHRSVSWYQQTPGQGLQFLFEYFSETQRNKGNFPGRFSGRQFSNSRSEMNVSTLELGDSALYLCASSLTGTAFSGNTIYFGEGSWLTVV.

The V gene is TRBV6-2 or TRBV6-3, the J gene TRBJ2-1; D gene unclear. The CDR3 has 12 amino acids. The germline CDR1 and CDR2 sequences are MNHEY and SVGEGT. The germline V and J ends were trimmed by 5 bases and 8 bases, with 10 bases remaining between them. The CDR3 DNA reads TGTGCCAGCAGTCCAAAACAGTATGAGCAGTTCTTC. The encoded protein is CASSPKQYEQFF.

The chain has TRBV27 and TRBJ2-3; perhaps TRBD2 as D (6 bases). Germline-derived CDR1 and CDR2 are MNHEY and SMNVEV (reference sequence). CDR3 length equals 16 residues. V lost 8 bases, J lost 4 bases, and 22 bases lay in between. The CDR3 sequence is CASSRTSGFGADTQYF. CDR3 coding DNA: TGTGCCAGCTCCCGAACCAGCGGGTTTGGCGCAGATACGCAGTATTTT.

The chain is built from TRBV3-1 (or the pseudogene TRBV3-2) and TRBJ2-5, with 10 bases that match TRBD1. Per the germline V gene, CDR1 is LGHDT and CDR2 is YNNKEL (reference sequence). This CDR3 is 17 amino acids long. V gave up 4 bases and J gave up 5 bases; unmatched junction bases: 13. For the CDR3, the DNA is TGTGCCAGCAGCCTCTCAGGGACAGGGGACCCTCGGGAGACCCAGTACTTC. Residues: CASSLSGTGDPRETQYF.

This clone was seen only once. The chain combines TRBV12-3 or TRBV12-4 with TRBJ1-4, with a weak D call TRBD1 (6 bases). Trimming shortened V by 6 bases and J by 1 base, and 6 bases separated the two germline ends. This CDR3 has 13 residues. In DNA, the CDR3 is TGTGCCAGCAGAGGGGGAACTAATGAAAAACTGTTTTTT. Its protein is CASRGGTNEKLFF.

The chain carries TRBV29-1 and TRBJ1-2, with D possibly matching TRBD1 (6 bases). Germline CDR1 SQVTM, CDR2 ANQGSEA. V was clipped by 0 bases and J by 8 bases, with 16 bases between them. The CDR3 is 14 amino acids. CDR3 sequence: CSVEDLGTRKGYTF. For the CDR3, the DNA is TGCAGCGTTGAAGATCTGGGGACAAGGAAGGGCTACACCTTC.

The chain uses TRBV3-1 (or the pseudogene TRBV3-2) and TRBJ2-5; no clear D. The CDR3 length is 12 residues. V was clipped by 3 bases and J by 5 bases, with 7 bases between them. Germline CDR1 LGHDT, CDR2 YNNKEL (reference sequence). CDR3 region: CASSQHRETQYF. The CDR3 region has the DNA TGTGCCAGCAGCCAGCACCGGGAGACCCAGTACTTC.

A remark on this clone: The same CDR3 can be traced to other DNA sequences in this sample. The V call is TRBV9, the J call TRBJ1-5; no firm D call. Deletions cut 0 bases from V and 5 bases from J, with 9 bases between. This CDR3 spans 14 amino acids. CDR1 SGDLS and CDR2 YYNGEE come from the germline V gene. For the CDR3, the DNA is TGTGCCAGCAGCGTAGGGGCAGGCGATCAGCCCCAGCATTTT. Residues: CASSVGAGDQPQHF.

This clone has just a few counts. V usage is TRBV20-1 and J usage is TRBJ1-5, with 8 positions matching TRBD1. Germline V gene lookup returns CDR1 DFQATT and CDR2 SNEGSKA (reference sequence). The junction had 16 bases not matched to a gene; V was cut back by 3 bases and J by 6 bases. The CDR3 covers 17 residues. The CDR3 nucleotides are TGCAGTGCTAGTACCGGGGCCAGGGGGCGCGCGGGTCAGCCCCAGCATTTT. It translates to CSASTGARGRAGQPQHF.